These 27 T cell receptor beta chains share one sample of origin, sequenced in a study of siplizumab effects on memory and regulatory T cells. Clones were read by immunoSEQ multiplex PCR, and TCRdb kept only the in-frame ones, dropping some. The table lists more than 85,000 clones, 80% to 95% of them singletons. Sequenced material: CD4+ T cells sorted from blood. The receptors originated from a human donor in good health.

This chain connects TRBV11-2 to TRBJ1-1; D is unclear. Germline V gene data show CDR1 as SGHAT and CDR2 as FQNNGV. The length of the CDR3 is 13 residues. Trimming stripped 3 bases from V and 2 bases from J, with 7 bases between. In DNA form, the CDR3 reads TGTGCCAGCAGCTTTGCAGGTAACACTGAAGCTTTCTTT. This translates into CASSFAGNTEAFF.

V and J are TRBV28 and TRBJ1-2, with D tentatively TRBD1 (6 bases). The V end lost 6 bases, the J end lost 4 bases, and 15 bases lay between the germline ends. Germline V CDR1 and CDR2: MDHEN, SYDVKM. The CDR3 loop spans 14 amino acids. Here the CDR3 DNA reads TGTGCCAGCAGGATCCTCGGACAGCTCTATGGCTACACCTTC. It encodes CASRILGQLYGYTF.

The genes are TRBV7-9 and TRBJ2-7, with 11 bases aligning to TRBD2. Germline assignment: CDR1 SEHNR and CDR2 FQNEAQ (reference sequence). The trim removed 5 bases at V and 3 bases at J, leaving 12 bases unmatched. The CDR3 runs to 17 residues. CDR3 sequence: CASSNALLAGDDYEQYF. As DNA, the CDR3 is TGTGCCAGCAGCAACGCGTTACTAGCGGGAGATGACTACGAGCAGTACTTC. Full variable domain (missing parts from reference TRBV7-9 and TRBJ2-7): DTGVSQNPRHKITKRGQNVTFRCDPISEHNRLYWYRQTLGQGPEFLTYFQNEAQLEKSRLLSDRFSAERPKGSFSTLEIQRTEQGDSAMYLCASSNALLAGDDYEQYFGPGTRLTVT.

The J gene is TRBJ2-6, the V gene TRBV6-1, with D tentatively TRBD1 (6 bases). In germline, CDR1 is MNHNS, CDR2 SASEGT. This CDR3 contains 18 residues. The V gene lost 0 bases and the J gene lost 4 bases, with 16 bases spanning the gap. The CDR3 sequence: CASSEAGHPSLGANVLTF. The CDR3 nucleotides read TGTGCCAGCAGTGAAGCGGGACACCCCTCCCTAGGGGCCAACGTCCTGACTTTC.

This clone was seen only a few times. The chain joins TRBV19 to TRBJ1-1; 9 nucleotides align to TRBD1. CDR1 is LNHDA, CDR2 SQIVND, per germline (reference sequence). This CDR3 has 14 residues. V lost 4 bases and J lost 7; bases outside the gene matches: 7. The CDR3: CASSRDRVPREAFF. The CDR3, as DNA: TGTGCCAGTAGTAGGGACAGGGTCCCCCGTGAAGCTTTCTTT.

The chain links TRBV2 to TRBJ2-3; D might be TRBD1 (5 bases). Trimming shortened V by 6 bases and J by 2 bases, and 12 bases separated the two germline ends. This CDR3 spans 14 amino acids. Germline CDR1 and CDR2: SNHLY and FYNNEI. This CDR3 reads CASSRVRATDTQYF. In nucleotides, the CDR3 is TGTGCCAGCAGCCGTGTCAGGGCCACAGATACGCAGTATTTT.

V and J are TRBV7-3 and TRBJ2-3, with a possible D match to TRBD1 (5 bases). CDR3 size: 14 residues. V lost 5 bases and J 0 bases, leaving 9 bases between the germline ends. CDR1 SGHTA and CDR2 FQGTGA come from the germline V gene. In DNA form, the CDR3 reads TGTGCCAGCAGCGCCGGACATAGCACAGATACGCAGTATTTT. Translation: CASSAGHSTDTQYF.

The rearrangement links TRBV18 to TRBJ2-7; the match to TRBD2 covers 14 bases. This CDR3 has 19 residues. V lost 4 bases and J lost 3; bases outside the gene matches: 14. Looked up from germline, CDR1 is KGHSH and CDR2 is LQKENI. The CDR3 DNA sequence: TGTGCCAGCTCACGTGCCGGGACTAGCGGGGGCTCTTACTACTACGAGCAGTACTTC. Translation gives CASSRAGTSGGSYYYEQYF. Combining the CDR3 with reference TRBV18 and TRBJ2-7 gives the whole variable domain NAGVMQNPRHLVRRRGQEARLRCSPMKGHSHVYWYRQLPEEGLKFMVYLQKENIIDESGMPKERFSAEFPKEGPSILRIQQVVRGDSAAYFCASSRAGTSGGSYYYEQYFGPGTRLTVT.

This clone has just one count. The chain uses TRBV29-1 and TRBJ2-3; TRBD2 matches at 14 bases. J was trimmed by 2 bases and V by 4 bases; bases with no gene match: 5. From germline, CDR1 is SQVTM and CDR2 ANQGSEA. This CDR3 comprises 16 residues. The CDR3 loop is CSVARTSGRFTDTQYF. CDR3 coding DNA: TGCAGCGTTGCCAGGACTAGCGGGAGGTTCACAGATACGCAGTATTTT.

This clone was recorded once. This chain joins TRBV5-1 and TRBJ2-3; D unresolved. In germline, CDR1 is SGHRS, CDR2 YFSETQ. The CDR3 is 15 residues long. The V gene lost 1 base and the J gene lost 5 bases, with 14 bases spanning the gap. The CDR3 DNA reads TGCGCCAGCAGCTTGTTCGGTGACAAAGAAGATACGCAGTATTTT. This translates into CASSLFGDKEDTQYF.

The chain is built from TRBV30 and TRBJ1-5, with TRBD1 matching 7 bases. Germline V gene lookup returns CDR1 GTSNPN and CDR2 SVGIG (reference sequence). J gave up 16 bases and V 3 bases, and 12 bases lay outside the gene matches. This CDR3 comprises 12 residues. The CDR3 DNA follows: TGTGCCTGGAGCGGGGAGGGACAGACCTGTCATTTT. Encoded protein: CAWSGEGQTCHF. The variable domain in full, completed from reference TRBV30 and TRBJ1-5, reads SQTIHQWPATLVQPVGSPLSLECTVEGTSNPNLYWYRQAAGRGLQLLFYSVGIGQISSEVPQNLSASRPQDRQFILSSKKLLLSDSGFYLCAWSGEGQTCHFGDGTRLSIL.

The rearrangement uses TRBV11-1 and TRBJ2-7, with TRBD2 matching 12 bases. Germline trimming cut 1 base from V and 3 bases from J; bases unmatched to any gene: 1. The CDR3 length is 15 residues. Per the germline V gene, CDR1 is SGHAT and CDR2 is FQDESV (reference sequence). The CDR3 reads CASSLGGLAGYEQYF. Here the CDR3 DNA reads TGTGCCAGCAGCTTAGGGGGACTAGCGGGCTACGAGCAGTACTTC. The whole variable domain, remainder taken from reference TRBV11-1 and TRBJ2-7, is EAEVAQSPRYKITEKSQAVAFWCDPISGHATLYWYRQILGQGPELLVQFQDESVVDDSQLPKDRFSAERLKGVDSTLKIQPAELGDSAMYLCASSLGGLAGYEQYFGPGTRLTVT.

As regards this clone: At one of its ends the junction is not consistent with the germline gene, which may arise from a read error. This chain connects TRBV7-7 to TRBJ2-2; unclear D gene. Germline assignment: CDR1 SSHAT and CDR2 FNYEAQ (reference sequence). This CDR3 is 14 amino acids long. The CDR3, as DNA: TGTGCTAGCAGCCGCCCGGGCGCGGTCGGGGAGCTGTTTTTT. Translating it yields CASSRPGAVGELFF.

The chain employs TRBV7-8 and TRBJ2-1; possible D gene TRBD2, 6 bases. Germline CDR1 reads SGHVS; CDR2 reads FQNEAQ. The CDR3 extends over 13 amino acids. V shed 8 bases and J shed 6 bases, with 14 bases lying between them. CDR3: CASGIGSGNEQFF. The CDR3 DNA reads TGTGCCAGCGGCATCGGGAGTGGCAATGAGCAGTTCTTC. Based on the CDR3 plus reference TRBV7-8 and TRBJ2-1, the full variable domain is GAGVSQSPRYKVAKRGQDVALRCDPISGHVSLFWYQQALGQGPEFLTYFQNEAQLDKSGLPSDRFFAERPEGSVSTLKIQRTQQEDSAVYLCASGIGSGNEQFFGPGTRLTVL.

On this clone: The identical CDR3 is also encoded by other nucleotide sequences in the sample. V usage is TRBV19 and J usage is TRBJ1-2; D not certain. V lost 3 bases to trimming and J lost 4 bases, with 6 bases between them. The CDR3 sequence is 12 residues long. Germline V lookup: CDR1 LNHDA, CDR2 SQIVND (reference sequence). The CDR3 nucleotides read TGTGCCAGTAGTATTGACACCTATGGCTACACCTTC. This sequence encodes CASSIDTYGYTF.

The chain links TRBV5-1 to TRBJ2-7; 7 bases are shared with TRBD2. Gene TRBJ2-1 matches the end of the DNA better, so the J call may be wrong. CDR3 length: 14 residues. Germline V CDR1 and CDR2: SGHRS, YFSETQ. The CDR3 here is CASSLVGGPDEQFF. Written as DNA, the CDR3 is TGCGCCAGCAGTCTAGTGGGAGGGCCCGATGAGCAGTTCTTC.

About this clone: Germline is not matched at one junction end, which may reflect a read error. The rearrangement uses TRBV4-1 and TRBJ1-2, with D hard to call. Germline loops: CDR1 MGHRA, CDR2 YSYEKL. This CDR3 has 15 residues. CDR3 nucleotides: TGCGCCAGCGGCCAAGACCAGGCTGCCAACTATGGCTACACCTTC. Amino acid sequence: CASGQDQAANYGYTF.

CDR3 in DNA: TGCAGCGGATGGGGTGGGCCCACAGATACGCAGTATTTT. As protein: CSGWGGPTDTQYF. This chain uses TRBV29-1 with TRBJ2-3; unclear D gene. The germline CDR1 and CDR2 sequences are SQVTM and ANQGSEA. This CDR3 region has 13 residues. Trimming took 7 bases from V and 2 from J, leaving 13 bases between them.

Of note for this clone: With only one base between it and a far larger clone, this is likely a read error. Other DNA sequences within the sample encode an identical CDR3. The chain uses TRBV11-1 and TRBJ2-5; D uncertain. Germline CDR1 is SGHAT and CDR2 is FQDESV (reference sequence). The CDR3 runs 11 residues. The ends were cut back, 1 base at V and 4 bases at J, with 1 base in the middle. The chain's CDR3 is CASSLGETQYF. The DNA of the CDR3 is TGTGCCAGCAGCTTAGGAGAGACCCAGTACTTC.

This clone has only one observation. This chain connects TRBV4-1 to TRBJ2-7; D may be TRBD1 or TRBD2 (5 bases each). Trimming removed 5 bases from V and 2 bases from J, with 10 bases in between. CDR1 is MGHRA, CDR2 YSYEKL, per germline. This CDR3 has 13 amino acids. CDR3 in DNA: TGCGCCAGCAGCTCGGGACGGCCCTACGAGCAGTACTTC. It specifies CASSSGRPYEQYF.

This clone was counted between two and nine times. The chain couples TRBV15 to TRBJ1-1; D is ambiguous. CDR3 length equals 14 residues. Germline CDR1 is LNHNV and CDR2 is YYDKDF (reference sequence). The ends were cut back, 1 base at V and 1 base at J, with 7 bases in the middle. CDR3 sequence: CATSRVGWNTEAFF. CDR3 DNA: TGTGCCACCAGCAGAGTAGGATGGAACACTGAAGCTTTCTTT.

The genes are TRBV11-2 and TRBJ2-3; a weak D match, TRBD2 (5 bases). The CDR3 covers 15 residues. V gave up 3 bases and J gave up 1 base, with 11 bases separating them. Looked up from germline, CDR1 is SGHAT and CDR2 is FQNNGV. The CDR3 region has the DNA TGTGCCAGCAGCTTGTTAACAGCGGGCACAGATACGCAGTATTTT. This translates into CASSLLTAGTDTQYF.

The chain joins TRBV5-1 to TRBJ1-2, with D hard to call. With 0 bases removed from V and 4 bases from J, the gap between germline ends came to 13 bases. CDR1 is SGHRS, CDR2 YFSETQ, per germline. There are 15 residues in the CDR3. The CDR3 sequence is CASSLVLDLSYGYTF. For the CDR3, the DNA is TGCGCCAGCAGCTTGGTTCTCGACCTTTCCTATGGCTACACCTTC.

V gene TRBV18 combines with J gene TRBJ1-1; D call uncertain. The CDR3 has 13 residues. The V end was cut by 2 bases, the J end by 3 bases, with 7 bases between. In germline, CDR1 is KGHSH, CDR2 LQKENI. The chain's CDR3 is CASSPSGHTEAFF. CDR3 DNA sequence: TGTGCCAGCTCACCATCTGGGCACACTGAAGCTTTCTTT.

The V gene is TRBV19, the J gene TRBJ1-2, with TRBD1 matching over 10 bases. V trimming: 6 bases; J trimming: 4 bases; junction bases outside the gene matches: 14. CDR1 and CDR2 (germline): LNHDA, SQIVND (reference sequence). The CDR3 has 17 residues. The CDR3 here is CASSEAGTGAIAYGYTF. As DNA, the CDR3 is TGTGCCAGTAGCGAGGCTGGGACAGGGGCGATCGCCTATGGCTACACCTTC.

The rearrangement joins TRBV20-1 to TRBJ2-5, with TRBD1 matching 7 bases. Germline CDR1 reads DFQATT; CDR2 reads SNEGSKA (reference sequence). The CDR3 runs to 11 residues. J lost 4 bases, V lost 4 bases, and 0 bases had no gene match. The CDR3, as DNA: TGCAGTGCTAACAGGGGAGAGACCCAGTACTTC. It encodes CSANRGETQYF.

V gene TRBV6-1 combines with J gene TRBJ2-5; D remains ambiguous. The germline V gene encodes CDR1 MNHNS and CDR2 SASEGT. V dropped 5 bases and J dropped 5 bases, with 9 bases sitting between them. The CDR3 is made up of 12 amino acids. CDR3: CASSLDRETQYF. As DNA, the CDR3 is TGTGCCAGCAGTTTAGACCGGGAGACCCAGTACTTC.